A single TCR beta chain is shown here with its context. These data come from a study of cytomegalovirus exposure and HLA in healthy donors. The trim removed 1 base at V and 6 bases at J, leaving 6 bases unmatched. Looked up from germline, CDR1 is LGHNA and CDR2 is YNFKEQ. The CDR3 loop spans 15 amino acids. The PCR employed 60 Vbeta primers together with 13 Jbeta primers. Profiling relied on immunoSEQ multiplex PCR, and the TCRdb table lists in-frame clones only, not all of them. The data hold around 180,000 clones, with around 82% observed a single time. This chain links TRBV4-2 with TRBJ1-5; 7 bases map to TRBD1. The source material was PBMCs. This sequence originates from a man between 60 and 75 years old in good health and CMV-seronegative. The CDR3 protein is CASSQGPQGLQPQHF. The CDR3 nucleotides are TGTGCCAGCAGCCAAGGTCCACAGGGGCTTCAGCCCCAGCATTTT.